Listed below are T cell receptor beta chains from one sample, sequenced in a study of OX40 agonist ivuxolimab in advanced cancers. Libraries were prepared by immunoSEQ multiplex PCR; TCRdb keeps only in-frame clonotypes and omits some of them. The table includes 40,000 or so clones, roughly 82% detected once. The sequencing used CD4+ or CD8+ T cells sorted from blood, collected in a trial of the OX40 agonist ivuxolimab. These receptors all stem from an adult with an advanced solid tumor such as melanoma, head and neck, liver or kidney cancer. Each CDR3 is given with its conserved first and last residue. Each record gives: V gene, D gene, J gene, CDR3 protein. A D gene is named only where the DNA matches it firmly.

V: TRBV5-1; D: -; J: TRBJ1-4; CDR3: CASSPLGYEKLFF
V: TRBV9; D: -; J: TRBJ2-3; CDR3: CASSVDGSADTQYF
V: TRBV18; D: -; J: TRBJ1-5; CDR3: CASSRGEDQPQHF
V: TRBV6-1; D: -; J: TRBJ2-5; CDR3: CASSDFGGSAQETQYF
V: TRBV4-3; D: TRBD1; J: TRBJ2-7; CDR3: CASSQDPDRGREQYF
V: TRBV29-1; D: -; J: TRBJ2-7; CDR3: CSVEYPGRGSYEQYF
V: TRBV11-2; D: TRBD2; J: TRBJ2-7; CDR3: CASSSRLAGYEQYF
V: TRBV19; D: -; J: TRBJ1-3; CDR3: CASNALGSGNTIYF
V: TRBV6-6; D: -; J: TRBJ1-2; CDR3: CASSYSGTNGYTF
V: TRBV12-5; D: -; J: TRBJ2-5; CDR3: CASGYLEGETQYF
V: TRBV9; D: TRBD2; J: TRBJ2-1; CDR3: CASSGPGTSGTSYNEQFF
V: TRBV12-5; D: TRBD2; J: TRBJ2-3; CDR3: CASGFGQTSGSVDTQYF
V: TRBV7-2; D: -; J: TRBJ2-7; CDR3: CASSLGLAYPYEQYF
V: TRBV11-3; D: -; J: TRBJ1-5; CDR3: CASSLGAGNYMRNQPQHF
V: TRBV5-8; D: -; J: TRBJ1-1; CDR3: CASSPRNTEAFF
V: TRBV5-4; D: -; J: TRBJ2-1; CDR3: CASSFYSEQFF
V: TRBV5-1; D: TRBD1; J: TRBJ2-1; CDR3: CASSWTGGRNEQFF
V: TRBV2; D: -; J: TRBJ2-2; CDR3: CASRGWLDTGELFF
V: TRBV5-1; D: -; J: TRBJ1-1; CDR3: CASRAQWMNTEAFF
V: TRBV19; D: TRBD1; J: TRBJ1-5; CDR3: CASSIEGQGDQPQHF
V: TRBV7-2; D: TRBD2; J: TRBJ2-1; CDR3: CASSIGGLAGVLHNEQFF
V: TRBV18; D: TRBD1; J: TRBJ1-2; CDR3: CASSPPVAGTGGGYTF
V: TRBV30; D: -; J: TRBJ2-6; CDR3: CAWSRGRVRTGANVLTF
V: TRBV6-1; D: TRBD2; J: TRBJ2-7; CDR3: CASLKREYEQYF
V: TRBV7-2; D: -; J: TRBJ2-3; CDR3: CASSLATVNTQYF
V: TRBV5-6; D: -; J: TRBJ2-1; CDR3: CASSRRGGLEQFF
V: TRBV19; D: -; J: TRBJ1-4; CDR3: CASSISRNLREKLFF
V: TRBV4-2; D: -; J: TRBJ2-5; CDR3: CASSQEVNREETQYF
V: TRBV27; D: -; J: TRBJ1-5; CDR3: CASSLFRTGSQPQHF